Below, 3 T cell receptor beta chains from the same sample are listed, as sequenced in a study of OX40 agonist ivuxolimab in advanced cancers. The receptor library was made with the immunoSEQ multiplex PCR assay. TCRdb stores this immuneACCESS table with in-frame sequences only. Part of the clones is absent; in the studies checked, under half of the shortfall reflects unresolved V genes, and no reason is known for the rest. The table for this sample lists fewer than 65,000 clones; 80% to 90% of them were counted only once. The top ten constitute approximately 1.8% of the sample. Sequences were derived from CD4+ or CD8+ T cells sorted from blood, sampled in a trial of the OX40 agonist ivuxolimab. The receptors come from an adult with an advanced solid tumor such as melanoma, head and neck, liver or kidney cancer.

This chain uses TRBV5-1 with TRBJ2-7; TRBD2 aligns across 11 bases. V was pared by 2 bases and J by 7 bases, with 2 bases of the junction left unmatched. Germline V lookup: CDR1 SGHRS, CDR2 YFSETQ. This CDR3 contains 13 residues. The CDR3 region has the DNA TGCGCCAGCAGCTTCCTAGCGGGAGGTGAGCAGTACTTC. Encoded protein: CASSFLAGGEQYF.

This clone occurred a few times. V is TRBV2 and J is TRBJ1-2; TRBD1 agrees at 7 bases. Per germline, CDR1 SNHLY and CDR2 FYNNEI. J was trimmed by 6 bases and V by 4 bases; bases with no gene match: 11. The CDR3 contains 15 residues. This CDR3 reads CASSGTTGDIHGYTF. In DNA form, the CDR3 reads TGTGCCAGCAGTGGAACCACAGGGGATATACATGGCTACACCTTC.

This sequence joins TRBV7-6 and TRBJ2-6; D ambiguous. V dropped 0 bases and J dropped 1 base, with 4 bases sitting between them. The CDR3 loop spans 15 amino acids. CDR1 and CDR2 (germline): SGHVS, FNYEAQ. CDR3 nucleotide sequence: TGTGCCAGCAGCTTAGCGCTATCTGGGGCCAACGTCCTGACTTTC. Its translation is CASSLALSGANVLTF.